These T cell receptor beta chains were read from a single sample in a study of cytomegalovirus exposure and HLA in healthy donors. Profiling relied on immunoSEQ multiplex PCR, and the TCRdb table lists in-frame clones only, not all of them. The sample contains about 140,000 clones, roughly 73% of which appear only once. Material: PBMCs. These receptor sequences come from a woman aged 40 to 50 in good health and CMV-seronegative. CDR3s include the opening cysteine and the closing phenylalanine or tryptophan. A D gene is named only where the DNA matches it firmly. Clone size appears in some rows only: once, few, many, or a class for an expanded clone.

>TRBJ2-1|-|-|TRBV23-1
TGCGCCAGCAGTCGACACGGATGGGACAATGAGCAGTTCTTC
CASSRHGWDNEQFF
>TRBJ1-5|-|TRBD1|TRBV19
TGTGCCAGCGACCGGGGGACAGGGGATCAGCCCCAGCATTTT
CASDRGTGDQPQHF
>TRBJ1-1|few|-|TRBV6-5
TGTGCCAGCAGTGCGCGGCGGAACACTGAAGCTTTCTTT
CASSARRNTEAFF
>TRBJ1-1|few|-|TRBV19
TGTGCCAGTACGACGGACACCATGAACACTGAAGCTTTCTTT
CASTTDTMNTEAFF
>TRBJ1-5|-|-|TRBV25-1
TGTGCCAGCATCGACGTACAGGGCCCTCAGCCCCAGCATTTT
CASIDVQGPQPQHF
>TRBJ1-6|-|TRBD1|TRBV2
TGTGCCAGCAGGGACTTGACAGGGCTGTCACCCCTCCACTTT
CASRDLTGLSPLHF
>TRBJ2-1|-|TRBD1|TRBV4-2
TGTGCCAGCAGCCAATTCCGGGACAGGGGTAATGAGCAGTTCTTC
CASSQFRDRGNEQFF
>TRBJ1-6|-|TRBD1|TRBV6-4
TGTGCCAGCAGTGCAGACAGGGAAGATTCACCCCTCCACTTT
CASSADREDSPLHF
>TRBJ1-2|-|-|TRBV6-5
TGTGCCAGCAGTTCCGTACGGGGTGGCTACACCTTC
CASSSVRGGYTF
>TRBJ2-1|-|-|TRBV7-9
TGTGCCAGCACCTATTACAATGAGCAGTTCTTC
CASTYYNEQFF
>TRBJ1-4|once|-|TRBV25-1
TGTGCCAGCAGTGACGACAGGAGAAATGAAAAACTGTTTTTT
CASSDDRRNEKLFF
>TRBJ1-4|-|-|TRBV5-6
TGCGCCAGCAGTTTAAACTCTCAATACAGAGAAAAACTGTTTTTT
CASSLNSQYREKLFF
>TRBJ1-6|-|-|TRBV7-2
TGTGCCAGCAGTCCGAGTCGGGGCGGGGGTTCACCCCTCCACTTT
CASSPSRGGGSPLHF
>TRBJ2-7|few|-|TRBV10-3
TGTGCCATCAGTGATTTGGGGGGAATCGCCGAGCAGTACTTC
CAISDLGGIAEQYF
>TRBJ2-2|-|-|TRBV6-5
TGTGCCAGCAGTTACTCGGGGCCCACCGGGGAGCTGTTTTTT
CASSYSGPTGELFF
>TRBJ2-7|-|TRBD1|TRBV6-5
TGTGCCAGCAGATTACAGGGGGCGTACTCCTACGAGCAGTACTTC
CASRLQGAYSYEQYF
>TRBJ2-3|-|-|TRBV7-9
TGTGCCAGCAGCCCCGGGGGGCGAGGCACAGATACGCAGTATTTT
CASSPGGRGTDTQYF
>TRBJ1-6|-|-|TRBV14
TGTGCCAGCAGCCAACAAGGGGTTTATAATTCACCCCTCCACTTT
CASSQQGVYNSPLHF
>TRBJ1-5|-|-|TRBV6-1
TGTGCCAGCAGTGAAGGAACAGGGCGCAATCAGCCCCAGCATTTT
CASSEGTGRNQPQHF
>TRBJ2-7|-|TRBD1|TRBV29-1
TGCAGCGATACCCTGGACAGGTCGGACTCCTCCTACGAGCAGTACTTC
CSDTLDRSDSSYEQYF
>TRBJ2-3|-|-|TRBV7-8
TGTGCCAGCAGCTTATCGGGGATAAGCACAGATACGCAGTATTTT
CASSLSGISTDTQYF
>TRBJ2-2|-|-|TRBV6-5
TGTGCCAGCAGTTACAACGACGGTCCCGGGACCGGGGAGCTGTTTTTT
CASSYNDGPGTGELFF
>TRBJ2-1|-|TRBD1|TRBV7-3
TGTGCCAGCAGCCTAAAGACAGGGGGCCGAAACAATGAGCAGTTCTTC
CASSLKTGGRNNEQFF
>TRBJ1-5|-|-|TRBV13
TGTGCCAGCAGCTTAGGGGCCTTTGGGGGGGCGGGACAGCCCCAGCATTTT
CASSLGAFGGAGQPQHF
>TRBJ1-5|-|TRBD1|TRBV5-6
TGTGCCAGCAGCAGAGGCGGTCTGCAGGGGGAGGTCAATCAGCCCCAGCATTTT
CASSRGGLQGEVNQPQHF
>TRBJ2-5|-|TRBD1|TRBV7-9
TGTGCCAGCAGGCAGGGGGCGACGGTCCAAGAGACCCAGTACTTC
CASRQGATVQETQYF
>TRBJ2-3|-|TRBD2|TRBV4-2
TGTGCCAGCAGCCGCGGACTAGGGACAGATACGCAGTATTTT
CASSRGLGTDTQYF
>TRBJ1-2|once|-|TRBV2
TGTGCCAGCAGTGAAGACCGAGGCCTAGACTATGGCTACACCTTC
CASSEDRGLDYGYTF
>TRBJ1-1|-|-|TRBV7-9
TGTGCCAGCAGCTTCGTCGACAACCCTGGCACTGAAGCTTTCTTT
CASSFVDNPGTEAFF
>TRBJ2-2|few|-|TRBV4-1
TGCGCCAGCAGCCAAGTTTCCGGGGCCGGGGAGCTGTTTTTT
CASSQVSGAGELFF
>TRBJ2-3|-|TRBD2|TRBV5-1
TGCGCCAGCAGCCCCGGGACTAGCGGGGATACGCAGTATTTT
CASSPGTSGDTQYF
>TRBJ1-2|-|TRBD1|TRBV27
TGTGCCAGCAGCCGCGACAGGGTAGGGTATGGCTACACCTTC
CASSRDRVGYGYTF
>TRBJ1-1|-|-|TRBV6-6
TGTGCCGGAAGACAGATTAGGAACACTGAAGCTTTCTTT
CAGRQIRNTEAFF
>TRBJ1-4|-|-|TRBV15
TGTGCCACCAGCAGAGAAGGACTCAAAAAACTGTTTTTT
CATSREGLKKLFF
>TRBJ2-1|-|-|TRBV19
TGTGCCAGTACTGAGACAGACTACAATGAGCAGTTCTTC
CASTETDYNEQFF
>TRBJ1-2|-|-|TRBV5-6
TGTGCCAGCAGCTTTTCACCAGGGGAAAGAGGCTACACCTTC
CASSFSPGERGYTF
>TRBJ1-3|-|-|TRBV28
TGTGCCAGCAGTTCGACTAGTTTCCTCTCTGGAAACACCATATATTTT
CASSSTSFLSGNTIYF
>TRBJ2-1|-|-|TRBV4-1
TGCGCCAGCACCTCCGATGCCATCCAGTGGTTCTTC
CASTSDAIQWFF
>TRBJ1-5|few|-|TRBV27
TGTGCCAGCAGTTGGAGCGCCAATCAGCCCCAGCATTTT
CASSWSANQPQHF
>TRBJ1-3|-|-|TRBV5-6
TGTGCCAGCAGCTTACGCACCGAAATCAGTGGAAACACCATATATTTT
CASSLRTEISGNTIYF
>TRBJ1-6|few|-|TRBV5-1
TGCGCCAGCAGCTTGGCCCCCCCAGGGGTGAATAATTCACCCCTCCACTTT
CASSLAPPGVNNSPLHF
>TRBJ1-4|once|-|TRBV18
TGTGCCAGCTCACCACGGGGGGGCCTGGTAAATGAAAAACTGTTTTTT
CASSPRGGLVNEKLFF